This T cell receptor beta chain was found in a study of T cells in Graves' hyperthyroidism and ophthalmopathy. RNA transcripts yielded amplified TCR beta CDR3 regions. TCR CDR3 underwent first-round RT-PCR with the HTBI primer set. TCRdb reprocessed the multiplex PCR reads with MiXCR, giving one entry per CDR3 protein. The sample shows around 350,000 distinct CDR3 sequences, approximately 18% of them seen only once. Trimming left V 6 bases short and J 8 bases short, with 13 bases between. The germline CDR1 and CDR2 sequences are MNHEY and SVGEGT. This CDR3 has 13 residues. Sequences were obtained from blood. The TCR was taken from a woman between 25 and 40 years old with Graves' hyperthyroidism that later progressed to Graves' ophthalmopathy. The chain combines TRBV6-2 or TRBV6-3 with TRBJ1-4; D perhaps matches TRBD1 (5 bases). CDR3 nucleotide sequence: TGTGCCAGCAGCAGGGACGTTGGGGAAAAACTGTTTTTT. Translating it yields CASSRDVGEKLFF.